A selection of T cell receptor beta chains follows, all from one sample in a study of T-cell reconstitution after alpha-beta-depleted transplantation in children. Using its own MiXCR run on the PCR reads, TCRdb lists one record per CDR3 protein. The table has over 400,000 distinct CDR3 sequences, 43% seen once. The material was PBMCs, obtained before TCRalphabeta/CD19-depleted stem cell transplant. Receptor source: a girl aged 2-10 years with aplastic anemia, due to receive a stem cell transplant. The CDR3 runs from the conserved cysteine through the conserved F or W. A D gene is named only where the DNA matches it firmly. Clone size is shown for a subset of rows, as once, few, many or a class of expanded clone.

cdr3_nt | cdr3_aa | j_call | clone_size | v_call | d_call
TGTGCCAGCAGTCCCACCGGACAGGGGGGTAGCACTGAAGCTTTCTTT | CASSPTGQGGSTEAFF | TRBJ1-1 | many | TRBV12-3/TRBV12-4 | TRBD1
TGTGCCAGCAGTTACTCGGTGGAGAAGGAGCAGTTCTTC | CASSYSVEKEQFF | TRBJ2-1 | - | TRBV6-5 | -
TGCGCCAGCAGCTCGACAGGAGATACGCAGTATTTT | CASSSTGDTQYF | TRBJ2-3 | many | TRBV5-1 | -
TGCGCCAGCAGCTTGGGGACAGGGGGCTTCTCTGAAGCTTTCTTT | CASSLGTGGFSEAFF | TRBJ1-1 | few | TRBV5-1 | TRBD1
TGCAGCGTTCCCGCGCAGGGGTCGGAGACCCAGTACTTC | CSVPAQGSETQYF | TRBJ2-5 | - | TRBV29-1 | -
TGTGCCAGCAGCCCAATCAGCGGGACAGGCCTACAAAGACATGGCTACACCTTC | CASSPISGTGLQRHGYTF | TRBJ1-2 | - | TRBV7-6 | TRBD1
TGTGCCAGCAGTGAGCTAGCGGCCACCTACAATGAGCAGTTCTTC | CASSELAATYNEQFF | TRBJ2-1 | few | TRBV2 | TRBD2
TGCAGCGTCCTGCTAGTGAACACTGAAGCTTTCTTT | CSVLLVNTEAFF | TRBJ1-1 | - | TRBV29-1 | -
TGCAGTGCTAGTGATACTAGCGGGATCTACAATGAGCAGTTCTTC | CSASDTSGIYNEQFF | TRBJ2-1 | - | TRBV20-1 | TRBD2
TGCAGCGGCGGGGGGGGATCCTATGGCTACACCTTC | CSGGGGSYGYTF | TRBJ1-2 | - | TRBV29-1 | -
TGCGCCAGCAGCTTGGAGCAGGGTAGCCAAGAGACCCAGTACTTC | CASSLEQGSQETQYF | TRBJ2-5 | - | TRBV5-1 | -
TGTGCCAGCAGCGTAGAGACTAGCTACAATGAGCAGTTCTTC | CASSVETSYNEQFF | TRBJ2-1 | many | TRBV9 | -
TGTGCCATTTCTAGGGCCACCGGGGAGCTGTTTTTT | CAISRATGELFF | TRBJ2-2 | - | TRBV25-1 | -
TGCGCCAGCAGCCCCTGGACAGGCGAAAAACTGTTTTTT | CASSPWTGEKLFF | TRBJ1-4 | many | TRBV5-1 | TRBD1
TGCAGCGTTGAAGAGAGGGCAGGGGGGGAGACCCAGTACTTC | CSVEERAGGETQYF | TRBJ2-5 | - | TRBV29-1 | -
TGCAGTGCTAGAGAGCGGGAGGGTGTAGCAGATACGCAGTATTTT | CSAREREGVADTQYF | TRBJ2-3 | - | TRBV20-1 | TRBD2
TGCAGTGCTAGAGGTAGTCAGCCCCAGCATTTT | CSARGSQPQHF | TRBJ1-5 | - | TRBV20-1 | -
TGTGCCAGCAGCTCGCTAGCGGGAGCTAACGGGGAGCTGTTTTTT | CASSSLAGANGELFF | TRBJ2-2 | many | TRBV9 | TRBD2
TGCAGTGCTTCCCTGACTGAAAGCTCCTACAATGAGCAGTTCTTC | CSASLTESSYNEQFF | TRBJ2-1 | - | TRBV20-1 | -
TGTGCCTGGAGGGGAACTTCTTCCTACGAGCAGTACTTC | CAWRGTSSYEQYF | TRBJ2-7 | - | TRBV30 | -
TGCAGTGCTAGCGGCCCGGGAGAGACCCAGTACTTC | CSASGPGETQYF | TRBJ2-5 | - | TRBV20-1 | -
TGTGCCAGCAGCCAAGGGGCAGGCTATGGCTACACCTTC | CASSQGAGYGYTF | TRBJ1-2 | - | TRBV3-1 | -
TGTGCCAGCAGCTTACTAGGAACCTACGAGCAGTACTTC | CASSLLGTYEQYF | TRBJ2-7 | once | TRBV7-9 | -
TGTGCCAGCAGTCCCATCCTTGCGGGGAGCGAGCAGTACTTC | CASSPILAGSEQYF | TRBJ2-7 | many | TRBV27 | -
TGTGCCAGCTCACCAACCGGGACTAGCGGAGAGACCCAGTACTTC | CASSPTGTSGETQYF | TRBJ2-5 | - | TRBV18 | TRBD2
TGTGCCAGCAGTTACGGATTCCAAGAGACCCAGTACTTC | CASSYGFQETQYF | TRBJ2-5 | - | TRBV6-6 | -
TGTGCCATGGGCCTCGGGGTCGGTTTGGCCACCTACGAGCAGTACTTC | CAMGLGVGLATYEQYF | TRBJ2-7 | - | TRBV4-2 | -
TGCAGCAAGACAGGGGATGCAGATACGCAGTATTTT | CSKTGDADTQYF | TRBJ2-3 | - | TRBV29-1 | TRBD1
TGTGCCAGCAGCCCCCCCGGGCAGGGAAACTATGGCTACACCTTC | CASSPPGQGNYGYTF | TRBJ1-2 | many | TRBV7-2 | -
TGTGCCAGCAGCTTACGGCAGAGTACAGATACGCAGTATTTT | CASSLRQSTDTQYF | TRBJ2-3 | few | TRBV7-3 | -
TGCGCCAGCAGGGGGGATTATAGCAATCAGCCCCAGCATTTT | CASRGDYSNQPQHF | TRBJ1-5 | - | TRBV10-2 | -
TGTGCCAGCAGGCCCGACGGCCGAACGAATTCACCCCTCCACTTT | CASRPDGRTNSPLHF | TRBJ1-6 | - | TRBV6-5 | -
TGCGCCAGCAGCCACCGGGACAGACATGGCTACACCTTC | CASSHRDRHGYTF | TRBJ1-2 | few | TRBV4-1 | TRBD1
TGTGCCAGCTGCCAAGGAAAGATTGGCGGGGCAAACAGCAATGAGCAGTTCTTC | CASCQGKIGGANSNEQFF | TRBJ2-1 | - | TRBV3-1 | -
TGTGCCAGCAGCTTAACGGGGACAGGAACCCGAATGGGTGAAAAACTGTTTTTT | CASSLTGTGTRMGEKLFF | TRBJ1-4 | many | TRBV7-2 | TRBD1
TGCAGCGTCGTTAGACAGGGAATATCCTACGAGCAGTACTTC | CSVVRQGISYEQYF | TRBJ2-7 | once | TRBV29-1 | TRBD1
TGTGCCAGCAGCTTACTTACCGGGAGGTACAATGAGCAGTTCTTC | CASSLLTGRYNEQFF | TRBJ2-1 | many | TRBV7-9 | TRBD2
TGCAGTGCTACGCCCCGCCGGTGGGATGAGCAGTTCTTC | CSATPRRWDEQFF | TRBJ2-1 | many | TRBV20-1 | -
TGCGCCAGCAGCCCGGGGACTAGCGGGGGTCCCACAGATACGCAGTATTTT | CASSPGTSGGPTDTQYF | TRBJ2-3 | - | TRBV5-1 | TRBD2
TGTGCCAGCAGCTTTACAGGCTCATCCTACGAGCAGTACTTC | CASSFTGSSYEQYF | TRBJ2-7 | many | TRBV11-2 | -
TGCGCCAGCAGCCCCGCTAGCGGGAGGGGCGTTAACGAGCAGTACTTC | CASSPASGRGVNEQYF | TRBJ2-7 | many | TRBV4-1 | TRBD2
TGCAGCGTTGAGGGGGGACTAGCGGGAGGGGGGTCCTACGAGCAGTACTTC | CSVEGGLAGGGSYEQYF | TRBJ2-7 | - | TRBV29-1 | TRBD2
TGTGCCAGCAGCCCTCAATCGACAGGACCCTACGAGCAGTACTTC | CASSPQSTGPYEQYF | TRBJ2-7 | few | TRBV4-2 | -
TGTGCCAGCAGCTGGGGGACGGTGAATAGCAATCAGCCCCAGCATTTT | CASSWGTVNSNQPQHF | TRBJ1-5 | few | TRBV6-1 | -
TGTGCCAGCAGCGTCGTAGGGGGGACTAGTACACCCCTCCACTTT | CASSVVGGTSTPLHF | TRBJ1-6 | - | TRBV9 | -
TGCGCCAGCAGCCAAGGGGCGGCGGGCTACGAAGCTTTCTTT | CASSQGAAGYEAFF | TRBJ1-1 | - | TRBV4-1 | -
TGTGCCAGCAACCCGGGACTAGCGGGAGGGCGCACAGATACGCAGTATTTT | CASNPGLAGGRTDTQYF | TRBJ2-3 | few | TRBV28 | TRBD2
TGCGCCAGCAAATCACAGGAGAACACTGAAGCTTTCTTT | CASKSQENTEAFF | TRBJ1-1 | once | TRBV5-1 | -
TGCGCCAGCAGCTTGGGGTTCGCTAGCGGGAGTAACCTGGAGACCCAGTACTTC | CASSLGFASGSNLETQYF | TRBJ2-5 | many | TRBV5-1 | TRBD2
TGTGCCAGCAGCGCGGGGGTTCGCGAGCAGTACTTC | CASSAGVREQYF | TRBJ2-7 | - | TRBV12-3/TRBV12-4 | TRBD2